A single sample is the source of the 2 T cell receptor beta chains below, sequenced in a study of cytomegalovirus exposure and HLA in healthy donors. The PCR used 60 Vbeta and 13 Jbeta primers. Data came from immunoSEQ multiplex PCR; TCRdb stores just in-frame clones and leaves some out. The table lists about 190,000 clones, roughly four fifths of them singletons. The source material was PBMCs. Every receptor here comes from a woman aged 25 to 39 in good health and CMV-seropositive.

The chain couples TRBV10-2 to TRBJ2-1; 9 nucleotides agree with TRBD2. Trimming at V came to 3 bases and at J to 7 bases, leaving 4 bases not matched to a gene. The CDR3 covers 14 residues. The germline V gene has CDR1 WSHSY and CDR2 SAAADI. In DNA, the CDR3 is TGCGCCAGCAGTGATAGCGGGAGTATGAATGAGCAGTTCTTC. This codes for CASSDSGSMNEQFF.

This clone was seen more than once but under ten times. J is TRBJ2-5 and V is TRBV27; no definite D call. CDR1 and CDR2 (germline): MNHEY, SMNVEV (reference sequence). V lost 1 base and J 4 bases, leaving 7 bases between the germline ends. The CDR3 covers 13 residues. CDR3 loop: CASSLYTLETQYF. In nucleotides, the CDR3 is TGTGCCAGCAGTTTATACACCTTAGAGACCCAGTACTTC.